One and the same sample provided the 27 T cell receptor beta chains below, sequenced in a study of T cells in Graves' hyperthyroidism and ophthalmopathy (dated by TCRdb to about 2019). The library came from multiplex PCR. The listed sequencing device is Illumina HiSeq 2000. The TCR beta CDR3 regions were amplified from RNA transcripts. The first round of RT-PCR for the TCR CDR3 was performed with the HTBI primer set and the Qiagen OneStep RT-PCR kit. TCRdb reanalyzed the raw reads on its own, using fastp at Q25 for trimming and MiXCR for clone calling, and kept in-frame beta chains. Identical CDR3 protein sequences are pooled into one entry, listed with their most common genes and DNA. The sample has around 570,000 distinct CDR3 sequences on record, about 20% of them singletons. Roughly 50% of the sample rests with the top ten. The sample was blood. These TCRs come from a man between 35 and 55 years old with Graves' ophthalmopathy.

This clonotype was picked up a small number of times. The chain carries TRBV3-1 and TRBJ2-7; 8 bases fit TRBD2. The ends lost 3 bases at V and 7 bases at J; junction bases unmatched: 14. Germline assignment: CDR1 LGHDT and CDR2 YNNKEL (reference sequence). The CDR3 loop spans 16 amino acids. CDR3 loop: CASSHQGKAGVWEQYF. DNA for the CDR3: TGTGCCAGCAGCCACCAGGGGAAAGCGGGAGTATGGGAGCAGTACTTC.

This clonotype was counted at least ten times. The chain is built from TRBV7-6 and TRBJ2-2; 7 bases line up with TRBD1. Losses at the gene ends were 5 bases for V and 3 bases for J; bases not matched to a gene: 3. CDR3 length: 14 amino acids. Per the germline V gene, CDR1 is SGHVS and CDR2 is FNYEAQ. The CDR3 region has the DNA TGTGCCAGCAGCCCCGGGACAGACACCGGGGAGCTGTTTTTT. Its translation: CASSPGTDTGELFF.

The V call is TRBV9, the J call TRBJ1-4; TRBD1 aligns across 8 bases. The CDR3 contains 15 residues. With 4 bases clipped from V and 10 bases from J, the junction kept 12 bases outside the gene matches. In germline, CDR1 is SGDLS, CDR2 YYNGEE. Written as DNA, the CDR3 is TGTGCCAGCAGCTTTACAGGGGGGACGGACGGAAAACTGTTTTTT. This translates into CASSFTGGTDGKLFF.

Many counts were recorded for this clonotype. This chain uses TRBV12-3 or TRBV12-4 with TRBJ2-5; 11 bases agree with TRBD2. This CDR3 has 18 amino acids. V shed 3 bases and J 5 bases; nucleotides not matched to a gene: 14. This CDR3 reads CASSFGLAGPESLETQYF. The CDR3 DNA follows: TGTGCCAGCAGTTTCGGACTAGCGGGCCCGGAGAGCCTGGAGACCCAGTACTTC.

The chain combines TRBV27 with TRBJ2-2; possible D gene TRBD2, 6 bases. The V and J ends lost 8 bases and 4 bases respectively, with 14 bases between them. CDR3 length equals 14 residues. The V gene's germline CDR1 is MNHEY and CDR2 SMNVEV (reference sequence). The CDR3 loop is CASGRRAGTGELFF. CDR3 bases: TGTGCCAGCGGAAGGAGGGCCGGCACCGGGGAGCTGTTTTTT.

This clonotype was detected only a few times. The V gene is TRBV13, the J gene TRBJ2-3, with a weak D call TRBD2 (6 bases). There are 18 residues in the CDR3. V lost 4 bases and J lost 4, with 24 bases in between. CDR1 and CDR2 (germline): PRHDT, FYEKMQ (reference sequence). Here the CDR3 DNA reads TGTGCCAGCAGCTCCCTAGACCCGGGACTGGCAAGTCCAGATACGCAGTATTTT. Translating it yields CASSSLDPGLASPDTQYF.

This clonotype was seen only a few times. The chain carries TRBV5-1 and TRBJ2-5, with TRBD2 matching over 8 bases. This CDR3 comprises 15 residues. Germline V gene sequence: CDR1 SGHRS, CDR2 YFSETQ. V lost 6 bases, J lost 2 bases, and 9 bases stayed unmatched. The CDR3 is CASTPAGGRQETQYF. CDR3 bases: TGCGCCAGCACCCCTGCGGGGGGAAGACAAGAGACCCAGTACTTC.

This clonotype occurred many times. The chain employs TRBV7-8 and TRBJ2-1, with a tentative D call TRBD1 (5 bases). The ends were cut back, 3 bases at V and 0 bases at J, with 12 bases in the middle. Germline V gene sequence: CDR1 SGHVS, CDR2 FQNEAQ. The length of the CDR3 is 16 residues. The CDR3 region is CASSFRTGNSYNEQFF. The CDR3 DNA reads TGTGCCAGCAGCTTTCGTACAGGTAACTCCTACAATGAGCAGTTCTTC.

This clonotype was counted at least ten times. The chain has TRBV20-1 and TRBJ2-1; unclear D gene. The V gene lost 5 bases and the J gene lost 9 bases, with 20 bases spanning the gap. The CDR3 extends over 14 amino acids. Germline V gene data show CDR1 as DFQATT and CDR2 as SNEGSKA (reference sequence). The CDR3 region is CSAPYPAPLGEQFF. In nucleotides, the CDR3 is TGCAGTGCTCCCTACCCAGCCCCACTGGGTGAGCAGTTCTTC.

This chain links TRBV9 with TRBJ2-1; 11 bases map to TRBD2. CDR1 is SGDLS and CDR2 is YYNGEE in the germline V gene. The CDR3 covers 17 residues. J lost 5 bases, V lost 0 bases, and 7 bases had no gene match. The CDR3 coding sequence is TGTGCCAGCAGCGTAGACCGACTAGCGGGGTTAGACAATGAGCAGTTCTTC. It translates to CASSVDRLAGLDNEQFF.

The V call is TRBV15, the J call TRBJ2-7; the match to TRBD2 covers 10 bases. The CDR3 consists of 18 residues. Trimming cost V 7 bases and J 3 bases; bases outside gene matches: 18. Looked up from germline, CDR1 is LNHNV and CDR2 is YYDKDF (reference sequence). CDR3 in amino acids: CATTSIPGPSGGLYEQYF. Written as DNA, the CDR3 is TGTGCCACCACTTCTATTCCGGGGCCTAGCGGGGGACTCTACGAGCAGTACTTC.

This clonotype was counted many times. V is TRBV12-3 or TRBV12-4 and J is TRBJ1-1, with TRBD1 as a possible D gene (6 bases). V dropped 2 bases and J dropped 3 bases, with 13 bases sitting between them. There are 15 residues in the CDR3. The CDR3 sequence is CASSLRGFSDTEAFF. DNA for the CDR3: TGTGCCAGCAGTTTAAGGGGGTTTTCTGACACTGAAGCTTTCTTT.

There are a few counts of this clonotype. The chain joins TRBV18 to TRBJ2-3; 7 bases are a match to TRBD2. With 3 bases clipped from V and 2 bases from J, the junction kept 8 bases outside the gene matches. The germline V gene has CDR1 KGHSH and CDR2 LQKENI. This CDR3 is built from 16 residues. In DNA, the CDR3 is TGTGCCAGCTCACCGGGCGGGGGACCCACCACAGATACGCAGTATTTT. Translation gives CASSPGGGPTTDTQYF.

There are many counts of this clonotype. The gene calls are TRBV7-8 and TRBJ1-5, with 8 bases matching TRBD1. Per germline, CDR1 SGHVS and CDR2 FQNEAQ. V lost 5 bases and J lost 1; bases outside the gene matches: 4. The CDR3 has 15 amino acids. The CDR3 loop is CASSIWTGSNQPQHF. The CDR3 DNA is TGTGCCAGCAGCATTTGGACAGGGAGCAATCAGCCCCAGCATTTT.

The chain joins TRBV11-3 to TRBJ1-1, with 11 bases fitting TRBD1. V was clipped by 5 bases and J by 4 bases; unmatched bases: 3. Germline V gene data show CDR1 as SGHNT and CDR2 as YENEEA. This CDR3 has 14 residues. The CDR3 loop reads CASSAGTGGTEAFF. CDR3 bases: TGTGCCAGCAGCGCAGGGACAGGGGGCACTGAAGCTTTCTTT.

V gene TRBV29-1 combines with J gene TRBJ2-7, with D unresolved. The V end lost 2 bases, the J end lost 0 bases, and 2 bases lay between the germline ends. CDR1 is SQVTM and CDR2 is ANQGSEA in the germline V gene. This CDR3 contains 11 residues. CDR3 in DNA: TGCAGCGTTGAATCCTCCTACGAGCAGTACTTC. Amino acids: CSVESSYEQYF.

This clonotype was seen ten or more times. V and J are TRBV28 and TRBJ2-5, with D possibly being TRBD1 or TRBD2 (5 bases each). Germline CDR1 MDHEN, CDR2 SYDVKM. Trimming removed 3 bases at V and 5 bases at J, with 22 bases between. The CDR3 is 17 amino acids. The CDR3 coding sequence is TGTGCCAGCAGTTTGGGTTGGGGCCGAGGAGGTACGGAGACCCAGTACTTC. Translated, it gives CASSLGWGRGGTETQYF.

This clonotype has a count of ten or more. The V call is TRBV6-1, the J call TRBJ2-1; maybe TRBD2 (5 bases). CDR1 is MNHNS, CDR2 SASEGT, per germline. The CDR3 has 16 amino acids. The V and J ends lost 6 bases and 2 bases respectively, with 17 bases between them. The DNA for the CDR3 is TGTGCCAGCAGCGTGAGGGCGGTATCGGCCTACAATGAGCAGTTCTTC. Protein product: CASSVRAVSAYNEQFF.

This clonotype was observed many times. The CDR3 DNA reads TGTGCCAGCAGCCAAGTAGATGGTTTTAAGCAGTACTTC. Protein: CASSQVDGFKQYF. V is TRBV3-1 and J is TRBJ2-7; D gene uncertain. Per the germline V gene, CDR1 is LGHDT and CDR2 is YNNKEL (reference sequence). V lost 1 base to trimming and J lost 8 bases, with 12 bases between them. The CDR3 is made up of 13 amino acids.

This clonotype was detected many times. This chain connects TRBV11-2 to TRBJ1-1; tentative D call: TRBD1 (5 bases). V was shortened by 5 bases and J by 0 bases, with 16 bases between the two germline ends. Germline CDR1 reads SGHAT; CDR2 reads FQNNGV. This CDR3 contains 16 residues. The CDR3 loop is CASSPPGVGLNTEAFF. CDR3 nucleotides: TGTGCCAGCAGCCCGCCGGGGGTAGGCCTGAACACTGAAGCTTTCTTT.

This clonotype was observed a handful of times. The chain links TRBV11-2 to TRBJ2-1, with 15 bases identical to TRBD2. V trimming: 8 bases; J trimming: 0 bases; junction bases outside the gene matches: 20. CDR1 and CDR2 from the germline V gene are SGHAT and FQNNGV. The CDR3 length is 22 residues. The CDR3 nucleotides are TGTGCCAGCGGATACCCCCCTACCGGGACTAGCGGGAGGACCAGCTCCTACAATGAGCAGTTCTTC. Its protein product is CASGYPPTGTSGRTSSYNEQFF.

The rearrangement joins TRBV6-5 to TRBJ2-7; 11 bases match TRBD1. Trimming at V came to 2 bases and at J to 6 bases, leaving 6 bases not matched to a gene. This CDR3 has 15 amino acids. The germline V gene has CDR1 MNHEY and CDR2 SVGAGI. The CDR3 reads CASSYGSGTGGEQYF. The CDR3 DNA is TGTGCCAGCAGTTACGGGTCCGGGACAGGGGGCGAGCAGTACTTC.

This clonotype was observed a few times. The chain couples TRBV20-1 to TRBJ2-7, with 10 bases aligning to TRBD2. Per germline, CDR1 DFQATT and CDR2 SNEGSKA (reference sequence). This CDR3 has 14 residues. V lost 3 bases to trimming and J lost 1 base; unmatched junction nucleotides: 3. The CDR3 sequence is CSARQAGGSYEQYF. In DNA, the CDR3 is TGCAGTGCTAGGCAAGCGGGAGGGTCCTACGAGCAGTACTTC.

This chain joins TRBV14 and TRBJ2-4; D gene ambiguous. Germline assignment: CDR1 SGHDN and CDR2 FVKESK. Trimming stripped 1 base from V and 7 bases from J, with 20 bases between. This CDR3 comprises 17 residues. CDR3 loop: CASSQGTAQPPWNIQYF. In DNA form, the CDR3 reads TGTGCCAGCAGCCAAGGAACAGCCCAACCCCCGTGGAACATTCAGTACTTC.

This clonotype has a count of ten or more. The CDR3 DNA sequence: TGTGCCAGCAGTGAAGGTCAAGGGTTGGGAAAGCCCCAGCATTTT. Encoded protein: CASSEGQGLGKPQHF. The chain employs TRBV6-1 and TRBJ1-5, with D uncertain. CDR1 MNHNS and CDR2 SASEGT come from the germline V gene. The ends were cut back, 1 base at V and 8 bases at J, with 15 bases in the middle. The CDR3 has 15 residues.

This clonotype has a count of ten or more. The chain links TRBV6-1 to TRBJ1-2; D not resolved. The germline V gene has CDR1 MNHNS and CDR2 SASEGT. Trimming removed 4 bases from V and 1 base from J, with 10 bases in between. The CDR3 loop spans 14 amino acids. The CDR3 spells CASSGTGYNYGYTF. The CDR3 DNA sequence: TGTGCCAGCAGTGGCACGGGCTATAACTATGGCTACACCTTC.

This clonotype was found a few times. The rearrangement links TRBV10-3 to TRBJ1-3; TRBD1 matches at 7 bases. V was clipped by 6 bases and J by 4 bases; unmatched bases: 6. Germline V gene sequence: CDR1 ENHRY, CDR2 SYGVKD. There are 14 residues in the CDR3. CDR3 DNA: TGTGCCATCAGAGAACAGGGGTTCGGAAACACCATATATTTT. The encoded protein is CAIREQGFGNTIYF.